This TCR beta chain was identified in a study of T-cell reconstitution after alpha-beta-depleted transplantation in children. This CDR3 region has 14 residues. V shed 5 bases and J shed 2 bases, with 12 bases lying between them. CDR1 and CDR2 from the germline V gene are SEHNR and FQNEAQ (reference sequence). Unique molecular identifiers featured in how the TCRbeta library was prepared. Each CDR3 protein is one row after TCRdb ran MiXCR on the PCR reads. This table holds a few hundred thousand distinct CDR3 sequences, around 12% found once. This clonotype has ten or more counts. The sample consisted of PBMCs from the stem cell graft donor, taken from the stem cell graft. The rearrangement uses TRBV7-9 and TRBJ2-5; D is possibly TRBD1 (6 bases). This clonotype was obtained from a human donor who donated a stem cell graft to a child with combined immunodeficiency. The CDR3 sequence is CASSPGQIQETQYF. The CDR3 bases are TGTGCCAGCAGCCCAGGACAGATACAAGAGACCCAGTACTTC.